This record covers a single TCR beta chain. What it binds is unknown. The sample is drawn from a study of PD-L1 blockade in urothelial cancer. For the study at large: Before enrollment, 0 to 3 chemotherapy regimens had been given to patients. Blood was evaluated 3 weeks (second dose) and 6 weeks after therapy began.

Time point reported: pretreatment peripheral blood. For each patient, 1 to 8 samples were obtained, pretreatment and on-treatment. Using immunoSEQ multiplex PCR, the repertoire was profiled, and TCRdb retains in-frame clones only, with some absent. The data hold tens of thousands of clones, with around 79% observed a single time. Study-level points and caveats: Enhanced expansion of tumor-associated blood clones at 3 weeks characterized durable-benefit patients.

The clonotype originates from a man between 65 and 85 years old with urothelial cancer. The sequencing used PBMCs, collected around atezolizumab (anti-PD-L1) treatment.

CDR3 DNA: TGTGCCAGCAGCCCCCTGACAGGGTCCTACAATGAGCAGTTCTTC. This translates into CASSPLTGSYNEQFF. The V call is TRBV28, the J call TRBJ2-1; 7 bases fit TRBD1. V gave up 6 bases and J gave up 1 base; unmatched junction bases: 6. The CDR3 runs to 15 residues. Germline V gene lookup returns CDR1 MDHEN and CDR2 SYDVKM.